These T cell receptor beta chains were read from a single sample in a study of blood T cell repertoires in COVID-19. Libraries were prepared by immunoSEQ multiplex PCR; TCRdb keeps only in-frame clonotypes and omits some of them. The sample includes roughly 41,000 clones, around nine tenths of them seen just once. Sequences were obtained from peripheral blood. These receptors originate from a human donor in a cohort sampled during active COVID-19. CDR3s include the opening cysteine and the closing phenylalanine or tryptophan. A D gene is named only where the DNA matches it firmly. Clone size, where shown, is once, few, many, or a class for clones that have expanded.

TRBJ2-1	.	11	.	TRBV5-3	CARSLDREQFF	TGTGCCAGAAGCTTGGACCGGGAGCAGTTCTTC
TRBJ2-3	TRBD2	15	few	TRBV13	CASSPPGLATDTQYF	TGTGCCAGCAGCCCTCCGGGACTAGCAACAGATACGCAGTATTTT
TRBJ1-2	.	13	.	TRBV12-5	CASGLNQGPGYTF	TGTGCTAGTGGTTTGAATCAGGGCCCTGGCTACACCTTC
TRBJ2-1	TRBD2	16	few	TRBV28	CASSPPGTSSYNEQFF	TGTGCCAGCAGTCCGCCCGGGACTAGCTCCTACAATGAGCAGTTCTTC
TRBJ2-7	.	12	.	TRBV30	CAWSTAVYEQYF	TGTGCCTGGAGTACAGCCGTTTACGAGCAGTACTTC
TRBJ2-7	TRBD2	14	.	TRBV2	CASTLGLVVYEQYF	TGTGCCAGCACTTTGGGACTAGTTGTCTACGAGCAGTACTTC
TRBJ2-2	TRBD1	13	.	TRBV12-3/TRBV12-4	CASRPQGAGELFF	TGTGCCAGCAGACCCCAGGGGGCCGGGGAGCTGTTTTTT
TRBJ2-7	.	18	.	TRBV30	CAWTAFGVGNRAFYEQYF	TGTGCCTGGACCGCTTTTGGTGTGGGTAACAGAGCTTTTTACGAGCAGTACTTC
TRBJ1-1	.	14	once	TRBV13	CASSLDRSDTEAFF	TGTGCCAGCAGCTTAGACAGGTCGGACACTGAAGCTTTCTTT
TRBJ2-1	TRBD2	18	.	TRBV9	CASSVAGRLAGSYNEQFF	TGTGCCAGCAGCGTAGCTGGCCGCTTAGCGGGGTCTTATAATGAGCAGTTCTTC
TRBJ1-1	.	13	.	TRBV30	CAWSVGGHTEAFF	TGTGCCTGGAGTGTCGGCGGTCACACTGAAGCTTTCTTT
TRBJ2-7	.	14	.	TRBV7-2	CASSLAGLSYEQYF	TGTGCCAGCAGCTTAGCGGGGCTGTCCTACGAGCAGTACTTC
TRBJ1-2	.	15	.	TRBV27	CASSLGPALDYGYTF	TGTGCCAGCAGTTTAGGTCCAGCGTTGGACTATGGCTACACCTTC
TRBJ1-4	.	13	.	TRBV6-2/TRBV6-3	CASSYSRIRKLFF	TGTGCCAGCAGTTACTCGAGAATCCGAAAACTGTTTTTT
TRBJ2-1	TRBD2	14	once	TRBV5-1	CASRRLAGDDEQFF	TGCGCCAGCAGGCGACTAGCGGGAGACGATGAGCAGTTCTTC
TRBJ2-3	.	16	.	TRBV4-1	CASSQSFSDITDTQYF	TGCGCCAGCAGCCAAAGTTTCTCGGACATCACAGATACGCAGTATTTT
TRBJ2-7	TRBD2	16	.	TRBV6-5	CASSYSGLAGTDEQYF	TGTGCCAGCAGTTACTCCGGACTAGCGGGAACGGACGAGCAGTACTTC
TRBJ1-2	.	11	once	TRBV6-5	CASRAGRGYTF	TGTGCCAGCCGGGCGGGGAGAGGCTACACCTTC
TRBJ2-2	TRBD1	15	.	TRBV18	CASSRDRALTGELFF	TGTGCCAGCTCACGAGACAGGGCCCTCACCGGGGAGCTGTTTTTT
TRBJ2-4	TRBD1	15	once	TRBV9	CASSASGTGGNIQYF	TGTGCCAGCAGCGCCTCCGGGACAGGGGGCAACATTCAGTACTTC
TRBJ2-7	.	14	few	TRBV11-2	CASSLGGLPYEQYF	TGTGCCAGCAGCTTAGGAGGGCTTCCCTACGAGCAGTACTTC
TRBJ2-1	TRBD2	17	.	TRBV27	CASSSPLGLAPHNEQFF	TGTGCCAGCAGTTCTCCCCTCGGACTAGCACCTCACAATGAGCAGTTCTTC
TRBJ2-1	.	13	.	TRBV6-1	CASSEIGWEEQFF	TGTGCCAGCAGTGAAATAGGGTGGGAGGAGCAGTTCTTC